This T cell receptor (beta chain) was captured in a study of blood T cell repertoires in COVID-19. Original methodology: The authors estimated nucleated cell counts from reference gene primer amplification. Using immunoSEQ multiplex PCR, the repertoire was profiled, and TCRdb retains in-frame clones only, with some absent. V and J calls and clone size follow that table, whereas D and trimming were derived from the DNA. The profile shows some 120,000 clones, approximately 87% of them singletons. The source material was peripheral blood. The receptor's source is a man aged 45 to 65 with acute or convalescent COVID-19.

CDR3 bases: TGTGCCAGCAGACCGCTATTTGACAGTCTCTATGGCTACACCTTC. This codes for CASRPLFDSLYGYTF. The rearrangement joins TRBV6-4 to TRBJ1-2, with D tentatively TRBD1 (5 bases). Germline CDR1 MRHNA, CDR2 SNTAGT. V was clipped by 6 bases and J by 4 bases, with 18 bases between them. The CDR3 totals 15 residues.